Below, 11 T cell receptor beta chains from the same sample are listed, as sequenced in a study of blood T cell repertoires in COVID-19. Sequencing used immunoSEQ multiplex PCR; TCRdb keeps in-frame clones, though not all of them. The data hold 150,000 to 200,000 clones, with approximately 80% observed a single time. The sequencing sample was made of PBMCs or T cells enriched from blood (not recorded which). The source is a woman aged 45-65 years who had recovered from COVID-19.

J is TRBJ2-7 and V is TRBV6-5, with 7 positions matching TRBD1. Per the germline V gene, CDR1 is MNHEY and CDR2 is SVGAGI. This CDR3 is 12 amino acids long. Losses at the gene ends were 6 bases for V and 5 bases for J; bases not matched to a gene: 4. The chain's CDR3 is CASSPQGDEQYF. CDR3 nucleotide sequence: TGTGCCAGCAGCCCCCAGGGGGACGAGCAGTACTTC.

The gene calls are TRBV27 and TRBJ1-6, with 9 nucleotides matching TRBD1. Germline V gene sequence: CDR1 MNHEY, CDR2 SMNVEV (reference sequence). The V gene end was trimmed by 2 bases and the J gene end by 6 bases; junction bases not matched to a gene: 5. The CDR3 consists of 16 residues. CDR3 residues: CASSLGQGIGNSPLHF. The CDR3 DNA reads TGTGCCAGCAGTTTAGGACAGGGGATCGGTAATTCACCCCTCCACTTT.

The chain recombines TRBV6-1 with TRBJ1-3; perhaps TRBD1 as D (6 bases). The V end was cut by 7 bases, the J end by 7 bases, with 14 bases between. Germline V gene sequence: CDR1 MNHNS, CDR2 SASEGT. The CDR3 runs 13 residues. This CDR3 is CASTLAQGNTIYF. DNA for the CDR3: TGTGCCAGCACCTTAGCCCAGGGGAACACCATATATTTT.

The rearrangement uses TRBV5-8 and TRBJ1-5, with 8 nucleotides matching TRBD1. The V gene's germline CDR1 is SGHTS and CDR2 YDEGEE. The CDR3 is made up of 15 amino acids. After removal of 0 bases from V and 6 bases from J, the junction contained 5 bases not matched to a gene. CDR3 in amino acids: CASSLVRGHGQPQHF. The CDR3 DNA reads as TGTGCCAGCAGCTTGGTCAGGGGGCACGGTCAGCCCCAGCATTTT.

V and J are TRBV5-5 and TRBJ2-3; TRBD1 aligns across 8 bases. CDR1 SGHKS and CDR2 YYEKEE come from the germline V gene (reference sequence). V dropped 3 bases and J dropped 5; count of bases not matched to a gene: 8. This CDR3 has 15 amino acids. The CDR3 DNA follows: TGTGCCAGCAGCTGGCCAGGGGGCGCGGGAGATACGCAGTATTTT. It translates to CASSWPGGAGDTQYF. Looking up the rest from reference TRBV5-5 and TRBJ2-3 gives the full variable domain: DAGVTQSPTHLIKTRGQQVTLRCSPISGHKSVSWYQQVLGQGPQFIFQYYEKEERGRGNFPDRFSARQFPNYSSELNVNALLLGDSALYLCASSWPGGAGDTQYFGPGTRLTVL.

V gene TRBV5-4 combines with J gene TRBJ2-7, with TRBD1 matching over 7 bases. The CDR3 is made up of 11 amino acids. From germline, CDR1 is SGHNT and CDR2 YYREEE (reference sequence). Trimming removed 7 bases from V and 6 bases from J; junction bases left unmatched: 4. The CDR3 DNA reads as TGTGCCAGCGGAAGGGGGCGCGAGCAGTACTTC. Protein product: CASGRGREQYF. Supplemented by reference TRBV5-4 and TRBJ2-7, the full variable domain reads ETGVTQSPTHLIKTRGQQVTLRCSSQSGHNTVSWYQQALGQGPQFIFQYYREEENGRGNFPPRFSGLQFPNYSSELNVNALELDDSALYLCASGRGREQYFGPGTRLTVT.

The chain is built from TRBV5-1 and TRBJ1-1; D gene ambiguous. The V end lost 0 bases, the J end lost 4 bases, and 13 bases lay between the germline ends. This CDR3 is 15 amino acids long. Per the germline V gene, CDR1 is SGHRS and CDR2 is YFSETQ. The CDR3 DNA follows: TGCGCCAGCAGCTTGGCCGAGGGCTTTGGCACTGAAGCTTTCTTT. This gives the protein CASSLAEGFGTEAFF.

This clone appeared a single time. This sequence joins TRBV19 and TRBJ1-2; weak D call: TRBD1 (6 bases). This CDR3 region has 13 residues. Germline CDR1 reads LNHDA; CDR2 reads SQIVND (reference sequence). Trimming took 9 bases from V and 4 from J, leaving 15 bases between them. The CDR3 DNA is TGTGCCAGCACCCCGGACAGTTTCTATGGCTACACCTTC. The encoded protein is CASTPDSFYGYTF.

A few counts support this clone. The chain couples TRBV29-1 to TRBJ2-3, with a possible D match to TRBD2 (6 bases). Germline CDR1 is SQVTM and CDR2 is ANQGSEA. V was cut by 3 bases and J by 2 bases, with 12 bases left in between. CDR3 length: 14 residues. CDR3 residues: CSVERGGNTDTQYF. As DNA, the CDR3 is TGCAGCGTTGAGCGGGGCGGGAACACAGATACGCAGTATTTT.

V and J are TRBV7-9 and TRBJ2-1, with a tentative D call TRBD1 (6 bases). Germline CDR1 SEHNR, CDR2 FQNEAQ (reference sequence). The CDR3 is 13 amino acids. Between the trimmed V and J ends, which lost 4 bases and 5 bases, there was a span of 9 bases. The CDR3 coding sequence is TGTGCCAGCAGCTCAGGACAGAACAATGAGCAGTTCTTC. Translating it yields CASSSGQNNEQFF.

The chain has TRBV18 and TRBJ2-7; no definite D call. The CDR3 is 16 residues long. Germline CDR1 KGHSH, CDR2 LQKENI. Trimming stripped 6 bases from V and 6 bases from J, with 24 bases between. The CDR3 nucleotides are TGTGCCAGCTCTCGCGATTACCGAATGAGACAACTCGAGCAGTACTTC. Residues: CASSRDYRMRQLEQYF.